The present T cell receptor beta chain was sequenced within a study of OX40 agonist ivuxolimab in advanced cancers. This CDR3 contains 16 residues. Germline-derived CDR1 and CDR2 are SGHRS and YFSETQ. V lost 2 bases to trimming and J lost 5 bases; unmatched junction nucleotides: 9. At cycle 4 day 1, cycle 7 day 1, and baseline, blood was sampled. This clone came up once. Repertoires were generated with immunoSEQ multiplex PCR, while TCRdb's copy carries only in-frame clones and drops some. The table shows about 20,000 clones, with 80% to 85% occurring only once. The receptor was isolated from an adult with an advanced solid tumor such as melanoma, head and neck, liver or kidney cancer. The starting material was CD4+ or CD8+ T cells sorted from blood, obtained in a trial of the OX40 agonist ivuxolimab. The chain links TRBV5-1 to TRBJ1-2; 10 bases match TRBD1. CDR3 nucleotide sequence: TGCGCCAGCAGCTTTGTTGGGACAGGGGCGGAGTATGGCTACACCTTC. This gives the protein CASSFVGTGAEYGYTF.